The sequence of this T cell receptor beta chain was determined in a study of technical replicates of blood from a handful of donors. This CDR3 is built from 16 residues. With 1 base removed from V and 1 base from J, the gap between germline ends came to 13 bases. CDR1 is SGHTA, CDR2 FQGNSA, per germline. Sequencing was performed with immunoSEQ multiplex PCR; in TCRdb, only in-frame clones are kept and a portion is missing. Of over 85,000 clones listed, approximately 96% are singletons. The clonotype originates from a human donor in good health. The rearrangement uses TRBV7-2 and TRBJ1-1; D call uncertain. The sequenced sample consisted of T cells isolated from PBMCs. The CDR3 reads CASSLVYTRENTEAFF. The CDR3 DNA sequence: TGTGCCAGCAGCTTAGTTTATACGAGGGAGAACACTGAAGCTTTCTTT.